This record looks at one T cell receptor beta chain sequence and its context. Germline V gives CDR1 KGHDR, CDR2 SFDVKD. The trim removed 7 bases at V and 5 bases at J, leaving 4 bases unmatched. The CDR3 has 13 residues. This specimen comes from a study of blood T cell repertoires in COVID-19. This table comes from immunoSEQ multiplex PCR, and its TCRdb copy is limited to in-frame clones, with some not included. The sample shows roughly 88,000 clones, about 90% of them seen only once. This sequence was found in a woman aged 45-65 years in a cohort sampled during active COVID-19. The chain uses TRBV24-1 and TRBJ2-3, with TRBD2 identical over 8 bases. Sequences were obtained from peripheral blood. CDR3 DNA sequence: TGTGCCACCAGCGGGAGGGCCTTAGATACGCAGTATTTT. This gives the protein CATSGRALDTQYF.